This record concerns one T cell receptor (beta chain) sequence. This entry comes from a study of shared clonotypes between healthy human individuals. The table came from immunoSEQ multiplex PCR; TCRdb's copy has only in-frame clones and leaves some out. The table records around 500,000 clones, 79% of them present only once. Germline CDR1 is MGHDK and CDR2 is SYGVNS. Trimming took 3 bases from V and 6 from J; bases not matched to a gene: 8. The CDR3 is 16 residues long. The gene calls are TRBV25-1 and TRBJ2-1; TRBD1 matches 10 bases. The sample comprised PBMCs. The sequence came from a woman aged 40-49 years in good health. Some clones in this sample may be carry-over from other donors' samples. The chain's CDR3 is CASSDSTRTGGNEQFF. The CDR3 nucleotides read TGTGCCAGCAGTGATTCTACAAGGACAGGGGGCAATGAGCAGTTCTTC. The full variable domain, completed using reference TRBV25-1 and TRBJ2-1, is EADIYQTPRYLVIGTGKKITLECSQTMGHDKMYWYQQDPGMELHLIHYSYGVNSTEKGDLSSESTVSRIRTEHFPLTLESARPSHTSQYLCASSDSTRTGGNEQFFGPGTRLTVL.